Below are 5 T cell receptor beta chains sequenced from a single sample in a study of T-cell memory formation after mild COVID-19. One entry per CDR3 protein results from TCRdb running MiXCR on the 5' RACE reads. The sample consists of hundreds of thousands of distinct CDR3 sequences, about a fifth of them appearing once. Input material: PBMCs or a T cell subset sorted from them (not recorded which). The receptors were gathered from an adult woman who had mild COVID-19 (a few samples of this study predate the infection). Cell type and time point are not known.

CDR3 loop: CASSARSQGMNTEAFF. In DNA form, the CDR3 reads TGTGCCAGCAGCGCCCGCTCACAGGGAATGAACACTGAAGCTTTCTTT. The V and J genes are TRBV11-2 and TRBJ1-1; possible D gene TRBD1, 6 bases. Trimming removed 5 bases at V and 0 bases at J, with 16 bases between. Germline V CDR1 and CDR2: SGHAT, FQNNGV. The CDR3 totals 16 residues.

This chain links TRBV27 with TRBJ1-1, with TRBD1 identical over 7 bases. Unmatched junction bases numbered 5, after V lost 3 bases and J lost 4 bases. In germline, CDR1 is MNHEY, CDR2 SMNVEV (reference sequence). The CDR3 is made up of 14 amino acids. CDR3 bases: TGTGCCAGCAGTTTGGGACAGCTCGCCACTGAAGCTTTCTTT. Protein product: CASSLGQLATEAFF.

The chain combines TRBV18 with TRBJ2-7, with a possible D match to TRBD1 (6 bases). CDR3 length: 15 residues. Trimming removed 3 bases at V and 3 bases at J, with 15 bases between. From germline, CDR1 is KGHSH and CDR2 LQKENI. This chain's CDR3 is CASSPWGHESYEQYF. As DNA, the CDR3 is TGTGCCAGCTCACCTTGGGGACACGAGAGCTACGAGCAGTACTTC.

This clonotype was counted between two and nine times. The chain links TRBV24-1 to TRBJ2-7; no clear D gene. The CDR3 consists of 13 residues. Trimming pared 3 bases from V and 3 bases from J, leaving 8 bases between. Germline-derived CDR1 and CDR2 are KGHDR and SFDVKD. Here the CDR3 DNA reads TGTGCCACCAGTGATGCAGACGTCTACGAGCAGTACTTC. Protein product: CATSDADVYEQYF.

This clonotype was detected a few times. The rearrangement links TRBV7-2 to TRBJ2-1; 10 bases map to TRBD2. The CDR3 has 16 residues. Germline CDR1 reads SGHTA; CDR2 reads FQGNSA. After removal of 2 bases from V and 4 bases from J, the junction contained 5 bases not matched to a gene. CDR3 region: CASSLRSGRLYNEQFF. CDR3 nucleotides: TGTGCCAGCAGCTTACGTAGCGGGAGGTTGTACAATGAGCAGTTCTTC.